This TCR beta chain was found in a study of cytomegalovirus exposure and HLA in healthy donors. Assay: immunoSEQ multiplex PCR; the TCRdb copy retains only in-frame clones and omits some. The table lists tens of thousands of clones, roughly 96% of them singletons. V gave up 0 bases and J gave up 6 bases; unmatched junction bases: 3. CDR3 length equals 15 residues. From germline, CDR1 is SGDLS and CDR2 YYNGEE. V and J are TRBV9 and TRBJ1-6, with 7 bases lining up with TRBD1. Sequenced: PBMCs. This sequence originates from a man aged 18 to 30 in good health and CMV-seronegative. CDR3 in amino acids: CASSVVGDSNSPLHF. The CDR3 DNA follows: TGTGCCAGCAGCGTAGTTGGGGACAGTAATTCACCCCTCCACTTT.